The 6 T cell receptor beta chains presented below share a single source sample, sequenced in a study of blood T cell repertoires in COVID-19. Some clones are missing from TCRdb's copy, which holds only in-frame ones; the method was immunoSEQ multiplex PCR. The profile shows approximately 140,000 clones, more than 75% of them singletons. Sequenced material: peripheral blood. The origin of the receptors is a man in his sixties or seventies with acute or convalescent COVID-19.

The genes are TRBV28 and TRBJ2-5; D is undetermined. Trimming took off 6 bases at V and 8 bases at J, with 19 bases between the two ends. CDR3 length: 14 residues. Looked up from germline, CDR1 is MDHEN and CDR2 is SYDVKM. The CDR3 region is CASSLAASMGTQYF. CDR3 DNA sequence: TGTGCCAGCAGCCTGGCGGCCTCCATGGGTACCCAGTACTTC.

In the case of this clone: The junction departs from the called germline gene at one end, perhaps through a read error. The chain links TRBV7-3 to TRBJ2-5; a weak D match, TRBD1 (6 bases). Looked up from germline, CDR1 is SGHTA and CDR2 is FQGTGA. The CDR3 contains 13 residues. The CDR3 loop is CASSLNPTGQPNF. In DNA form, the CDR3 reads TGTGCCAGCAGCTTAAACCCGACAGGCCAGCCGAACTTC. Drawing the rest from reference TRBV7-3 and TRBJ2-5, the complete variable domain is GAGVSQTPSNKVTEKGKYVELRCDPISGHTALYWYRQSLGQGPEFLIYFQGTGAADDSGLPNDRFFAVRPEGSVSTLKIQRTERGDSAVYLCASSLNPTGQPNFGPGTRLLVL.

The CDR3 loop reads CASSNNMLRAAELAKNIQYF. The CDR3 DNA follows: TGTGCCAGCAGCAATAATATGTTGCGGGCGGCGGAATTAGCCAAAAACATTCAGTACTTC. The chain carries TRBV21-1 and TRBJ2-4; the table's D call of TRBD2 was not tested on the DNA. TRBV21-1 is flagged as a pseudogene. This CDR3 spans 20 amino acids.

This rearrangement joins TRBV7-3 to TRBJ2-1; 11 bases are shared with TRBD2. The V gene's germline CDR1 is SGHTA and CDR2 FQGTGA. V shed 3 bases, J shed 4 bases, and the junction held 2 bases outside the gene matches. The CDR3 spans 15 residues. The CDR3 spells CASSFTSGGYNEQFF. The CDR3 coding sequence is TGTGCCAGCAGCTTTACTAGCGGGGGATACAATGAGCAGTTCTTC. Full variable domain (rest looked up from reference TRBV7-3 and TRBJ2-1): GAGVSQTPSNKVTEKGKYVELRCDPISGHTALYWYRQSLGQGPEFLIYFQGTGAADDSGLPNDRFFAVRPEGSVSTLKIQRTERGDSAVYLCASSFTSGGYNEQFFGPGTRLTVL.

The V gene is TRBV19, the J gene TRBJ1-2; the D gene is possibly TRBD1 (5 bases). The CDR3 covers 15 residues. The germline V and J ends were trimmed by 6 bases and 0 bases, with 14 bases remaining between them. Germline CDR1 LNHDA, CDR2 SQIVND (reference sequence). The chain's CDR3 is CASSRSGGTNYGYTF. Here the CDR3 DNA reads TGTGCCAGTAGCCGGTCCGGGGGTACTAACTATGGCTACACCTTC.

J is TRBJ2-1 and V is TRBV5-1, with 8 positions matching TRBD2. The CDR3 has 13 residues. Germline CDR1 SGHRS, CDR2 YFSETQ. V gave up 4 bases and J gave up 6 bases; unmatched junction bases: 3. The CDR3 nucleotides read TGCGCCAGCAGCGGGGGGACTAGCAATGAGCAGTTCTTC. It translates to CASSGGTSNEQFF.